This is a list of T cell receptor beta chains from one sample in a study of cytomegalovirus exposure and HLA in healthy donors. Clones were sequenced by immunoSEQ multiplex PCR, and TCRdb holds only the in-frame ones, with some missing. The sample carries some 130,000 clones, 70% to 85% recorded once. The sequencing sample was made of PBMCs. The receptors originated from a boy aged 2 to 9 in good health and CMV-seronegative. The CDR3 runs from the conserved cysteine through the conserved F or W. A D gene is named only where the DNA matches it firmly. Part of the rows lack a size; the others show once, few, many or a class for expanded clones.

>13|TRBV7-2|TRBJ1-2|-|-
TGTGCCAGCAGCACTTTCGGGGGAGATGGCTACACCTTC
CASSTFGGDGYTF
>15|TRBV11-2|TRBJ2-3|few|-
TGTGCCAGCAGCTTAGGGTCAGGGCACACAGATACGCAGTATTTT
CASSLGSGHTDTQYF
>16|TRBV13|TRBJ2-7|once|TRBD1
TGTGCCAGCAGCTTAGAATCGGGGACAGGGGAATACGAGCAGTACTTC
CASSLESGTGEYEQYF
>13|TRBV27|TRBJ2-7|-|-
TGTGCCAGCAGCTCCCTTTATATCAACGAGCAGTACTTC
CASSSLYINEQYF
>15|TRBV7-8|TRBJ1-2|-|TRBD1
TGTGCCAGCAGCTTAGCTAGGACAGGGCTTTCAGACTACACCTTC
CASSLARTGLSDYTF
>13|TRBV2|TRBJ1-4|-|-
TGTGCCAGCAGTGACAGGGAGGGGGAAAAACTGTTTTTT
CASSDREGEKLFF
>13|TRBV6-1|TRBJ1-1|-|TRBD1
TGTGCCAGCAGTGACGACAGGGGAGGTGTCGCTTTCTTT
CASSDDRGGVAFF
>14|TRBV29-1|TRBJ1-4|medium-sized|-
TGCAGCGTTGAAACGCGGGACGAGGATGAAAAACTGTTTTTT
CSVETRDEDEKLFF
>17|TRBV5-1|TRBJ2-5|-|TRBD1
TGCGCCAGCAGCTTGTTCCGGGGGACAGGGAACGAAGAGACCCAGTACTTC
CASSLFRGTGNEETQYF
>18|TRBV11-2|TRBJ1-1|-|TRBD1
TGTGCCAGCAGCGCCCGACGGGGGACAGGCTCTTTGAACACTGAAGCTTTCTTT
CASSARRGTGSLNTEAFF
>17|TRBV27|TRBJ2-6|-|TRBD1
TGTGCCAGCAGTTTACAGGGGGCCAACTCTGGGGCCAACGTCCTGACTTTC
CASSLQGANSGANVLTF
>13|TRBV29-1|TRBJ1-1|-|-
TGCAGCGTTGATGGCGGGCTTGACCCTGAAGCTTTCTTT
CSVDGGLDPEAFF
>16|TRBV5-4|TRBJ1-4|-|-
TGTGCCAGCAGCTCGAAACTAGATGCAACTAATGAAAAACTGTTTTTT
CASSSKLDATNEKLFF
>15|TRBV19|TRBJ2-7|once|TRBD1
TGTGCCAGTACGGGAGGCGGGACAGGGGCCTACGAGCAGTACTTC
CASTGGGTGAYEQYF
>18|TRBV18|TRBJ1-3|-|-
TGTGCCAGCTCACCACCGAATTGGGACTCCGACTCTGGAAACACCATATATTTT
CASSPPNWDSDSGNTIYF
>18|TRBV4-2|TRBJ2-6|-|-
TGTGCCAGCAGCCAACGGGACTTCCCGTCCTCTGGGGCCAACGTCCTGACTTTC
CASSQRDFPSSGANVLTF
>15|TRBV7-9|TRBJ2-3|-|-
TGTGCCAGCAGCTTAAGTGAACTTCGCACAGATACGCAGTATTTT
CASSLSELRTDTQYF
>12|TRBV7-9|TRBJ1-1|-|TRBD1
TGTGCCAGCAGCATTACAGGGGCATTGGCTTTCTTT
CASSITGALAFF
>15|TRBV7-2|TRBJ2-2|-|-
TGTGCCAGCAGCTTAGCAGCCAGAGGGACCGGGGAGCTGTTTTTT
CASSLAARGTGELFF
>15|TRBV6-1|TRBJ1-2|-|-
TGTGCCAGCAGTGCAGGGGACCAAAGGTACTATGGCTACACCTTC
CASSAGDQRYYGYTF
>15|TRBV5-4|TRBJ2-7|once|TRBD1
TGTGCCAGCAGCCTGGCGGGGACAGGGGGCGGCGAGCAGTACTTC
CASSLAGTGGGEQYF
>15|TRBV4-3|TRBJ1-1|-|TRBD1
TGCGCCAGCAGCCTCTCAATAACAGGGGGCACTGAAGCTTTCTTT
CASSLSITGGTEAFF
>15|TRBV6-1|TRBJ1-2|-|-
TGTGCCAGCAGTGAACCGAGGGGGATCGGCTACGGCTACACCTTC
CASSEPRGIGYGYTF
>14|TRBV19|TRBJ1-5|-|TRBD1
TGTGCCAGTAGTATGACAGGGGGTAATCAGCCCCAGCATTTT
CASSMTGGNQPQHF
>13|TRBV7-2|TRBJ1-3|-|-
TGTGCCAGCTATGGAGGGACTGGAAACACCATATATTTT
CASYGGTGNTIYF
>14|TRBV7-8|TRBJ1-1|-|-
TGTGCCAGCAGCTTAGGCCCCGCAGGCACTGAAGCTTTCTTT
CASSLGPAGTEAFF
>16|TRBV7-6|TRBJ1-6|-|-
TGTGCCAGCAGCCCCAGTCGGGGGGGCTATAATTCACCCCTCCACTTT
CASSPSRGGYNSPLHF
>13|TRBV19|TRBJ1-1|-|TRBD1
TGTGCCAGTAGTTACGGACAGGGGATTCTAGCTTTCTTT
CASSYGQGILAFF
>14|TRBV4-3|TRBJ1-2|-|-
TGCGCCAGCAGCCAGGGGGAGGGGAACTATGGCTACACCTTC
CASSQGEGNYGYTF
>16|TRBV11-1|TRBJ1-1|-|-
TGTGCCAGCAGCTCGAAAACACCAACACTGAACACTGAAGCTTTCTTT
CASSSKTPTLNTEAFF
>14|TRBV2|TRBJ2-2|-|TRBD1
TGTGCCAGCACCCGGGACAGGGTTACTGGGGAGCTGTTTTTT
CASTRDRVTGELFF
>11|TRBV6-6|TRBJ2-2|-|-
TGTGCCACAAATAGGGGGGGGGAGCTGTTTTTT
CATNRGGELFF
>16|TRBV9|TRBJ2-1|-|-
TGTGCCAGCAGCGTAACGGACGGGCCCCCGGGGAATGAGCAGTTCTTC
CASSVTDGPPGNEQFF
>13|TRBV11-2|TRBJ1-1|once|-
TGTGCCAGCAGCCCGGGACAATACACTGAAGCTTTCTTT
CASSPGQYTEAFF
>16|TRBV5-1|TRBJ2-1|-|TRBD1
TGCGCCAGCAGCTTTATGTTCGGGGGACAGGTCAATGAGCAGTTCTTC
CASSFMFGGQVNEQFF
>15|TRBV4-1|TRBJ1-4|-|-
TGCGCCAGCAGCCAAGATCGGGGGGGGGCTGAAAAACTGTTTTTT
CASSQDRGGAEKLFF
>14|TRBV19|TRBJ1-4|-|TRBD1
TGTGCCAGTAGCCCTACAGGGGGAGGTGAAAAACTGTTTTTT
CASSPTGGGEKLFF
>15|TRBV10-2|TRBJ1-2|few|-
TGCGCCAGCAGTGAGAGGGGCCGAGCCCTCTATGGCTACACCTTC
CASSERGRALYGYTF
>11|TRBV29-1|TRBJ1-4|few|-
TGCAGCGGTTGGACAGATGAAAAACTGTTTTTT
CSGWTDEKLFF
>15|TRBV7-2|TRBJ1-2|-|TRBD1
TGTGCCAGCAGCAAACCAGGGGGCGCGGGATATGGCTACACCTTC
CASSKPGGAGYGYTF
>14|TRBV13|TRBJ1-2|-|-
TGTGCCAGCAGCTTACATCCGGCGACAAATGGCTACACCTTC
CASSLHPATNGYTF
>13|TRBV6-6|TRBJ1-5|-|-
TGTGCCAGCAGTTACGGAGTGGCGGGGCCCCAGCATTTT
CASSYGVAGPQHF
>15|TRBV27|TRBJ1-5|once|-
TGTGCCAACAGTTTAGGAGGGGCGAGCAATCAGCCCCAGCATTTT
CANSLGGASNQPQHF
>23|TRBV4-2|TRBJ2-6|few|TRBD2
TGTGCCAGCAGCCATTTAGCGGGAGGGCCTTACGCTAATGCTTTCTCTGGGGCCAACGTCCTGACTTTC
CASSHLAGGPYANAFSGANVLTF
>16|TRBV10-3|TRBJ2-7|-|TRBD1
TGTGCCATCAGTGGGGGAAACCAGGGGGCATTGGGTGAGCAGTACTTC
CAISGGNQGALGEQYF
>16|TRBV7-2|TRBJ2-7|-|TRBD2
TGTGCCAGCAGCTACTTAGCGGGGGGCTTTTCCTACGAGCAGTACTTC
CASSYLAGGFSYEQYF
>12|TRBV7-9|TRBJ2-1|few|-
TGTGCCAGCAGCTCAGGGGAGCGAGCTCAGTTCTTC
CASSSGERAQFF
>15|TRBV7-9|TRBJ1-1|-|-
TGTGCCAGCAGCATCACAGGGAACCGGAACACTGAAGCTTTCTTT
CASSITGNRNTEAFF
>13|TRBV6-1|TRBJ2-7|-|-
TGTGCCAGCAGCACGGGGGAAGTATACGAGCAGTACTTC
CASSTGEVYEQYF
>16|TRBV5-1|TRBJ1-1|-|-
TGCGCCAGCAGCCCCCTCAGGGGAGCAATGAACACTGAAGCTTTCTTT
CASSPLRGAMNTEAFF
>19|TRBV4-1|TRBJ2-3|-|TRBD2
TGCGCCAGCAGCCAAGAACCGGACCCAGCGGGAGGGGGGACAGATACGCAGTATTTT
CASSQEPDPAGGGTDTQYF